This is a list of T cell receptor beta chains from one sample in a study of T cells after yellow fever vaccination. TCRdb re-derived calls from the 5' RACE reads in MiXCR, one entry per CDR3 protein. The table lists approximately 610,000 distinct CDR3 sequences, about a sixth of them singletons. The sequenced sample was PBMCs, obtained about 5 days after the first yellow fever vaccination. Source of these receptors: a man aged 18 to 30 who received the YFV17D yellow fever vaccine. Both conserved end residues are trimmed from each CDR3. Fields, in order: J gene, V gene, clone size, CDR3 protein. Clone size appears in some rows only: once, few, many, or a class for an expanded clone.

>TRBJ1-1|TRBV21-1|.
ASSKGYLRTGQIMNTEAF
>TRBJ2-1|TRBV6-1|.
ASSPRGPGNEQF
>TRBJ2-1|TRBV6-5|.
ASSYSLANNEQF
>TRBJ2-3|TRBV6-2/TRBV6-3|few
ASRQQGIVITDTQY
>TRBJ2-3|TRBV6-5|.
ASSYWGERDTQY
>TRBJ1-1|TRBV6-1|.
ASTRTGSSWNTEAF
>TRBJ2-1|TRBV20-1|.
SARGPMGGGIWNEQF
>TRBJ2-1|TRBV20-1|.
SASGTGSGTYNEQF
>TRBJ2-2|TRBV10-1|few
ASSSRGRWTNTGELF
>TRBJ2-4|TRBV12-3/TRBV12-4|.
ASSSSLIAKNIQY
>TRBJ1-1|TRBV9|.
ASSVGDILPAEAF
>TRBJ1-4|TRBV13|.
ASSLDGANEKLF
>TRBJ2-5|TRBV5-1|.
ASSLAPGLIGETQY
>TRBJ2-5|TRBV7-9|.
ASSLAVVPETQY
>TRBJ1-5|TRBV7-2|once
ASTHSRGEPQH
>TRBJ1-2|TRBV12-3/TRBV12-4|.
ASRPIPQGFYGYT
>TRBJ2-1|TRBV12-5|.
ATGRGAYNEQF